A single sample gave rise to the 13 T cell receptor beta chains below, sequenced in a study of blood T cell repertoires in COVID-19. Measured with immunoSEQ multiplex PCR; TCRdb has only the in-frame clones, and not every one. This table holds around 81,000 clones, under 90% found once. Material for sequencing was peripheral blood. The receptors derive from a human donor in a cohort sampled during active COVID-19.

The rearrangement joins TRBV5-4 to TRBJ2-1; 8 nucleotides line up with TRBD2. Unmatched junction bases numbered 10, after V lost 4 bases and J lost 4 bases. Germline-derived CDR1 and CDR2 are SGHNT and YYREEE (reference sequence). The CDR3 consists of 16 residues. CDR3 nucleotides: TGTGCCAGCAGCCCCGGGGATAGCGGGGCATACAATGAGCAGTTCTTC. Translated: CASSPGDSGAYNEQFF. The full variable domain, its missing parts supplied by reference TRBV5-4 and TRBJ2-1, is ETGVTQSPTHLIKTRGQQVTLRCSSQSGHNTVSWYQQALGQGPQFIFQYYREEENGRGNFPPRFSGLQFPNYSSELNVNALELDDSALYLCASSPGDSGAYNEQFFGPGTRLTVL.

The chain combines TRBV18 with TRBJ2-1; D not resolved. Germline V gene lookup returns CDR1 KGHSH and CDR2 LQKENI. This CDR3 is 11 amino acids long. Trimming took 4 bases from V and 7 from J, leaving 5 bases between them. The CDR3 here is CASSLENEQFF. As DNA, the CDR3 is TGTGCCAGCTCACTCGAGAATGAGCAGTTCTTC.

This clone was picked up a small number of times. V usage is TRBV5-4 and J usage is TRBJ2-7; 9 nucleotides agree with TRBD1. V dropped 3 bases and J dropped 1; count of bases not matched to a gene: 5. The CDR3 covers 15 residues. The germline V gene encodes CDR1 SGHNT and CDR2 YYREEE (reference sequence). CDR3 sequence reads: CASSYPGQGSYEQYF. The CDR3 region has the DNA TGTGCCAGCAGCTACCCGGGACAGGGTTCCTACGAGCAGTACTTC.

The V and J genes are TRBV5-1 and TRBJ1-1, with 9 bases lining up with TRBD1. Looked up from germline, CDR1 is SGHRS and CDR2 is YFSETQ. Trimming removed 3 bases from V and 7 bases from J; junction bases left unmatched: 4. The CDR3 totals 13 residues. DNA of the CDR3: TGCGCCAGCAGCTCGGGACAGGGTATTGAAGCTTTCTTT. It yields the protein CASSSGQGIEAFF.

This chain joins TRBV6-5 and TRBJ1-2, with D perhaps matching TRBD1 (6 bases). Trimming took 2 bases from V and 8 from J, leaving 12 bases between them. This CDR3 contains 13 residues. CDR1 MNHEY and CDR2 SVGAGI come from the germline V gene. CDR3 in DNA: TGTGCCAGCAGTTACGTCCCAGGGGAAGGCTACACCTTC. Translating it yields CASSYVPGEGYTF.

The V and J genes are TRBV5-4 and TRBJ2-7, with a tentative D call TRBD2 (5 bases). The CDR3 has 13 residues. V lost 0 bases, J lost 4 bases, and 8 bases lay in between. Germline V gene data show CDR1 as SGHNT and CDR2 as YYREEE (reference sequence). The CDR3 loop reads CASSLARGYEQYF. The DNA for the CDR3 is TGTGCCAGCAGCTTGGCCCGGGGATACGAGCAGTACTTC.

The sample holds a few counts of this clone. The chain has TRBV6-5 and TRBJ1-1; possibly TRBD1 for D (5 bases). CDR3 length: 14 amino acids. CDR1 is MNHEY, CDR2 SVGAGI, per germline. Trimming shortened V by 6 bases and J by 1 base, and 12 bases separated the two germline ends. The CDR3 DNA reads TGTGCCAGCAGATACCCAACAGGGAACACTGAAGCTTTCTTT. Its protein is CASRYPTGNTEAFF.

The chain carries TRBV7-3 and TRBJ2-3, with a weak D call TRBD2 (6 bases). The CDR3 covers 16 residues. Germline loops: CDR1 SGHTA, CDR2 FQGTGA. Trimming cost V 1 base and J 1 base, with 12 bases left between them. The CDR3 nucleotides read TGTGCCAGCAGCTTAATGGGCTCTAGCGGCACAGATACGCAGTATTTT. Its protein is CASSLMGSSGTDTQYF.

This clone was counted a few times. The V and J genes are TRBV7-9 and TRBJ1-3; possibly TRBD1 for D (5 bases). The CDR3 covers 15 residues. Germline values: CDR1 SEHNR, CDR2 FQNEAQ (reference sequence). Trimming took 4 bases from V and 4 from J, leaving 14 bases between them. Here the CDR3 reads CASSWAGGAGNTIYF. CDR3 sequence (DNA): TGTGCCAGCAGCTGGGCCGGAGGGGCGGGAAACACCATATATTTT.

As DNA, the CDR3 is TGTGCCATCAGCTCAGTAGCGGGGGTTTTTTCCGGGGAGCTGTTTTTT. It encodes CAISSVAGVFSGELFF. This chain uses TRBV10-3 with TRBJ2-2; 9 bases agree with TRBD2. V shed 6 bases, J shed 6 bases, and the junction held 11 bases outside the gene matches. Germline CDR1 reads ENHRY; CDR2 reads SYGVKD. The CDR3 is 16 amino acids.

In this sample, this clone turned up a few times. The chain couples TRBV11-2 to TRBJ1-3; no clear D gene. Trimming took off 3 bases at V and 5 bases at J, with 17 bases between the two ends. The germline V gene has CDR1 SGHAT and CDR2 FQNNGV. The CDR3 runs 16 residues. The CDR3 DNA sequence: TGTGCCAGCAGCTTTATTTCCGCTAGGCAGAGAAACACCATATATTTT. As protein: CASSFISARQRNTIYF.

This clone counts as medium-sized. The chain carries TRBV7-9 and TRBJ2-3; TRBD1 aligns across 8 bases. CDR3 length equals 16 residues. CDR1 SEHNR and CDR2 FQNEAQ come from the germline V gene (reference sequence). J was trimmed by 4 bases and V by 8 bases; bases with no gene match: 14. DNA for the CDR3: TGTGCCAGCCGACCATTAAGGACAGGGCCGTCAGATACGCAGTATTTT. Translating gives CASRPLRTGPSDTQYF.

The V gene is TRBV15, the J gene TRBJ2-7; 7 nucleotides agree with TRBD1. Trimming took 3 bases from V and 2 from J; bases not matched to a gene: 4. The CDR3 runs to 14 residues. Germline CDR1 is LNHNV and CDR2 is YYDKDF (reference sequence). CDR3 nucleotides: TGTGCCACCAGCAGCGGACAGGTTACCTACGAGCAGTACTTC. Translation: CATSSGQVTYEQYF.